The rows below give T cell receptor beta chains drawn from one sample of a study of blood T cells in healthy people across ages. MiXCR, run by TCRdb on the 5' RACE reads, gives a single entry per CDR3 protein. The sample gives over 450,000 distinct CDR3 sequences, around 24% of which show up once; roughly 9% is in the top ten. The same data also contributed to another study, on T cells of mothers and their children.

The sequenced material came from blood. The receptors were gathered from a boy younger than 18 in good health. The CDR3 runs from the conserved cysteine through the conserved F or W. The D gene is left open where the match is weak. Clone size is not always given. Where it is, it says once, few, many or a class for expanded clones.

abundance	v_gene	d_gene	j_gene	CDR3nt	CDR3aa
.	TRBV6-1	TRBD2	TRBJ2-1	TGTGCCAGTGGGGACGGAGGTGCGGGAGGGCCCTACAATGAGCAGTTCTTC	CASGDGGAGGPYNEQFF
.	TRBV2	.	TRBJ1-1	TGTGCCAGCAGTCCCCGACTTGTACCTTTCTTT	CASSPRLVPFF
few	TRBV10-3	TRBD1	TRBJ1-6	TGTGCCATCAGTGAGATCGGGGACGACAGGGGCTATAATTCACCCCTCCACTTT	CAISEIGDDRGYNSPLHF
few	TRBV29-1	.	TRBJ1-2	TGCAGCGTTGAAGGGCAGTATGGCTACACCTTC	CSVEGQYGYTF
once	TRBV4-3	TRBD2	TRBJ2-3	TGCGCCAGCAGCCCCCGGGGGGGCCACACAGATACGCAGTATTTT	CASSPRGGHTDTQYF
.	TRBV2	.	TRBJ2-4	TGTGCCAGCAGTGAATTGGCAGGGCCCAAAAACATTCAGTACTTC	CASSELAGPKNIQYF
.	TRBV24-1	TRBD2	TRBJ2-3	TGTGCCACCAGTGATTCCGGGACTAGCAGGGATACGCAGTATTTT	CATSDSGTSRDTQYF
few	TRBV20-1	TRBD2	TRBJ2-7	TGCAGTGCTAGAGGACTAGCGGGGGGGGGGAACGAGCAGTACTTC	CSARGLAGGGNEQYF
few	TRBV2	TRBD1	TRBJ1-2	TGTGCCAGCAGGGCCGGGACAGAAGCTAACTATGGCTACACCTTC	CASRAGTEANYGYTF
.	TRBV9	TRBD2	TRBJ2-7	TGTGCCAGCAGCGCTCCCGCCGGGGGGGATTACGAGCAGTACTTC	CASSAPAGGDYEQYF
.	TRBV29-1	.	TRBJ1-5	TGCAGCGTTGAAGCGACTAGAGCAGGCTTAATCAATCAGCCCCAGCATTTT	CSVEATRAGLINQPQHF
.	TRBV20-1	TRBD1	TRBJ2-3	TGCAGGGGGGGACAGGGACCCACAGATACGCAGTATTTT	CRGGQGPTDTQYF
few	TRBV7-2	.	TRBJ2-5	TGTGCCAGCAGCTTAGTCAGATCCCAAGAGACCCAGTACTTC	CASSLVRSQETQYF
.	TRBV20-1	.	TRBJ1-2	TGCAGTGCTAGACTGTCTAATGGGCAGAATTGTGGCTACACCTTC	CSARLSNGQNCGYTF
.	TRBV5-1	TRBD2	TRBJ2-5	TGCGCCGGCAGTATCTCCTCCGGGACTAGCGTATGGCAAGAGACCCAGTACTTC	CAGSISSGTSVWQETQYF
.	TRBV28	TRBD1	TRBJ2-3	TGTGCCAGCAGCATTCGGGACAGGTACACAGATACGCAGTATTTT	CASSIRDRYTDTQYF
.	TRBV9	TRBD1	TRBJ2-1	TGTGCCAGCAGCGTAGCTCGGGACAGGGCCCTAGGATTTGTGGGAGAGCAGTTCTTC	CASSVARDRALGFVGEQFF
few	TRBV4-2	.	TRBJ2-5	TGTGCCAGCAGCCAAGAACCTAGCCACGGGGAGACCCAGTACTTC	CASSQEPSHGETQYF
.	TRBV20-1	.	TRBJ1-6	TGCAGTGCCCTAGGGACGTCAAATAATTCACCCCTCCACTTT	CSALGTSNNSPLHF
few	TRBV7-2	.	TRBJ1-4	TGTGCCAGCAGCGCCAGTCGGGGCCATGAAAAACTGTTTTTT	CASSASRGHEKLFF
many	TRBV6-2/TRBV6-3	TRBD1	TRBJ2-3	TGTGCCAGCAGTACGCTCACAGGGGCAGATACGCAGTATTTT	CASSTLTGADTQYF
.	TRBV6-6	TRBD1	TRBJ1-2	TGTGCCAGCAGTTACGCCCCGGGACAGGGGGATAACTATGGCTACACCTTC	CASSYAPGQGDNYGYTF
.	TRBV20-1	.	TRBJ2-7	TGCAGTGCTAGAGATTGGACCGCAGTGACCTACGAGCAGTACTTC	CSARDWTAVTYEQYF
.	TRBV28	.	TRBJ1-4	TGTGCCAGCAGTTACCCGCGACCCGGGTCCGATGAAAAACTGTTTTTT	CASSYPRPGSDEKLFF
.	TRBV6-5	.	TRBJ2-3	TGTGCCAGCAGTTACTCGGGCGGCGGACCTCCTCGGAATACGCAGTATTTT	CASSYSGGGPPRNTQYF
few	TRBV29-1	.	TRBJ2-3	TGCAGTTACGGAGGGGAGCGTACTAGCACAGATACGCAGTATTTT	CSYGGERTSTDTQYF
.	TRBV29-1	.	TRBJ2-1	TGCAGCGTTTTCTATAACAATGAGCAGTTCTTC	CSVFYNNEQFF
.	TRBV7-9	.	TRBJ2-7	TGTGCCAGCAGCTTGGGTGAGACAGTGATCTACGAGCAGTACTTC	CASSLGETVIYEQYF
few	TRBV20-1	.	TRBJ2-5	TGCAGTGCTAGCAGGGGTCAAGAGACCCAGTACTTC	CSASRGQETQYF
.	TRBV29-1	.	TRBJ1-1	TGCAGCGTTGAAGATAACGCTGAAGCTTTCTTT	CSVEDNAEAFF
.	TRBV3-1	TRBD1	TRBJ2-7	TGTGCCAGCAGCCATCCCTCCGGGACAGGGGGCTACGAGCAGTACTTC	CASSHPSGTGGYEQYF
.	TRBV19	.	TRBJ2-7	TGTGCCAGTAGTACCCTACAGGGCTACGAGCAGTACTTC	CASSTLQGYEQYF
few	TRBV7-9	.	TRBJ2-5	TGTGCCAGCAGCTTAGCCCGATTATCCCGTCGCCGGGGGAGTGAGACCCAGTACTTC	CASSLARLSRRRGSETQYF
.	TRBV9	.	TRBJ2-3	TGTGCCAGCAGCGTAGGTCGGAGAGATACGCAGTATTTT	CASSVGRRDTQYF
.	TRBV20-1	.	TRBJ2-6	TGCAGTGCTATAGATTTCTCTGGGGCCAACGTCCTGACTTTC	CSAIDFSGANVLTF
.	TRBV7-8	.	TRBJ2-7	TGTGCCAGCAGCCGGACACCTTCCTACGAGCAGTACTTC	CASSRTPSYEQYF
few	TRBV3-1	.	TRBJ1-6	TGTGCCAGCAGCCCGGAGGGGCAGAATAATTCACCCCTCCACTTT	CASSPEGQNNSPLHF
.	TRBV28	TRBD1	TRBJ2-5	TGTGCCGGCACTGACAGGGATCGGCAGACCCAGTACTTC	CAGTDRDRQTQYF